These 17 T cell receptor beta chains were sequenced from one sample in a study of identical twins. Each CDR3 protein is one row after TCRdb ran MiXCR on the 5' RACE reads. This table holds some 1,700,000 distinct CDR3 sequences, 32% found once. The sequenced sample consisted of cord blood. The receptor source for this set is a newborn girl in good health.

This clonotype was found once. CDR3 sequence reads: CASSFFSGPYEQYF. DNA of the CDR3: TGTGCCAGCAGCTTCTTTTCAGGGCCCTACGAGCAGTACTTC. The J gene is TRBJ2-7, the V gene TRBV7-2, with D possibly being TRBD1 (5 bases). The V end was cut by 3 bases, the J end by 2 bases, with 11 bases between. The germline CDR1 and CDR2 sequences are SGHTA and FQGNSA. This CDR3 contains 14 residues.

This clonotype appeared a few times. V usage is TRBV18 and J usage is TRBJ1-2, with D perhaps matching TRBD1 (6 bases). In germline, CDR1 is KGHSH, CDR2 LQKENI. The CDR3 has 17 amino acids. Trimming left V 3 bases short and J 0 bases short, with 17 bases between. The CDR3 here is CASSPLPTGRSNYGYTF. CDR3 sequence (DNA): TGTGCCAGCTCACCTCTTCCAACAGGGAGGTCTAACTATGGCTACACCTTC.

This clonotype was detected a few times. V is TRBV5-6 and J is TRBJ1-1; 7 bases match TRBD1. The length of the CDR3 is 15 residues. The germline V gene encodes CDR1 SGHDT and CDR2 YYEEEE. Unmatched junction bases numbered 10, after V lost 4 bases and J lost 4 bases. CDR3 in DNA: TGTGCCAGCAGCCTCCTCGACAGGGACGGCACTGAAGCTTTCTTT. It translates to CASSLLDRDGTEAFF.

This clonotype came up a few times. V and J are TRBV20-1 and TRBJ2-1; the match to TRBD2 covers 10 bases. V lost 3 bases and J lost 8; bases outside the gene matches: 10. The CDR3 consists of 15 residues. CDR1 and CDR2 from the germline V gene are DFQATT and SNEGSKA (reference sequence). The CDR3 DNA reads as TGCAGTGCTAGCCGGACTAGCGGAAGTAGGTATGAGCAGTTCTTC. This translates into CSASRTSGSRYEQFF.

This clonotype has more than one count but fewer than ten. The chain is built from TRBV3-1 and TRBJ1-6; TRBD1 agrees at 11 bases. Looked up from germline, CDR1 is LGHDT and CDR2 is YNNKEL (reference sequence). There are 16 residues in the CDR3. Trimming took 1 base from V and 7 from J; bases not matched to a gene: 3. CDR3 protein: CASSQGTGGANSPLHF. The CDR3 coding sequence is TGTGCCAGCAGCCAAGGGACAGGGGGCGCGAATTCACCCCTCCACTTT.

The chain uses TRBV20-1 and TRBJ2-1, with unresolved D. The CDR3 has 15 amino acids. V was cut by 3 bases and J by 5 bases, with 17 bases left in between. From germline, CDR1 is DFQATT and CDR2 SNEGSKA (reference sequence). The CDR3 sequence: CSASPVAPANNEQFF. The CDR3 region has the DNA TGCAGTGCTAGCCCTGTCGCACCGGCGAACAATGAGCAGTTCTTC.

This clonotype was observed a few times. The J gene is TRBJ1-1, the V gene TRBV12-3 or TRBV12-4; 8 nucleotides match TRBD1. This CDR3 is built from 15 residues. V was pared by 5 bases and J by 6 bases, with 11 bases of the junction left unmatched. The CDR3 protein is CASSPGRQGRAEAFF. The DNA for the CDR3 is TGTGCCAGCAGTCCCGGCCGACAGGGGAGGGCTGAAGCTTTCTTT.

The rearrangement joins TRBV7-2 to TRBJ1-6, with D perhaps TRBD1 (6 bases). Per germline, CDR1 SGHTA and CDR2 FQGNSA. There are 14 residues in the CDR3. Trimming left V 3 bases short and J 10 bases short, with 13 bases between. The CDR3 region is CASSFSRGGSPLHF. The DNA for the CDR3 is TGTGCCAGCAGCTTCTCCAGGGGTGGATCACCCCTCCACTTT.

The V call is TRBV2, the J call TRBJ1-3, with D tentatively TRBD1 (5 bases). Germline CDR1 is SNHLY and CDR2 is FYNNEI. Trimming cost V 6 bases and J 6 bases, with 15 bases left between them. The CDR3 has 14 amino acids. This chain's CDR3 is CASRRGSGENTIYF. CDR3 DNA: TGTGCCAGCAGGAGGGGTAGCGGCGAAAACACCATATATTTT.

A word on this clonotype: One base away lies a much larger clone, so this may be a sequencing read error. The rearrangement links TRBV3-1 to TRBJ1-2; a weak D match, TRBD1 (6 bases). The CDR3 covers 13 residues. The germline V gene encodes CDR1 LGHDT and CDR2 YNNKEL (reference sequence). The CDR3 coding sequence is TGTGCCAGCGGCCAGGGGACACCCTATGGCTACACCTTC. Translation gives CASGQGTPYGYTF.

The chain recombines TRBV3-1 with TRBJ2-2, with 8 bases matching TRBD2. The germline V gene has CDR1 LGHDT and CDR2 YNNKEL (reference sequence). CDR3 length: 17 amino acids. V gave up 5 bases and J gave up 3 bases; unmatched junction bases: 11. The CDR3 DNA reads TGTGCCAGCAGCAAGTACCAACTAGCGGTTGACACCGGGGAGCTGTTTTTT. The encoded protein is CASSKYQLAVDTGELFF.

The V call is TRBV3-1, the J call TRBJ1-5, with TRBD1 matching 8 bases. The CDR3 contains 12 residues. The germline V gene encodes CDR1 LGHDT and CDR2 YNNKEL (reference sequence). Trimming took 8 bases from V and 6 from J; bases not matched to a gene: 3. This chain's CDR3 is CASGQGLQPQHF. In DNA, the CDR3 is TGTGCCAGCGGACAGGGACTTCAGCCCCAGCATTTT.

V and J are TRBV13 and TRBJ2-1; no clear D gene. The V gene lost 0 bases and the J gene lost 15 bases, with 15 bases spanning the gap. The CDR3 has 13 amino acids. Germline CDR1 is PRHDT and CDR2 is FYEKMQ (reference sequence). CDR3 protein: CASSLGRPVRRFF. The CDR3 bases are TGTGCCAGCAGCTTAGGGCGTCCGGTCCGTAGGTTCTTC.

V gene TRBV5-6 combines with J gene TRBJ2-4; 9 nucleotides align to TRBD2. The CDR3 has 14 residues. The trim removed 2 bases at V and 7 bases at J, leaving 4 bases unmatched. The germline gives CDR1 SGHDT, CDR2 YYEEEE. CDR3 in amino acids: CASSFRLAGNIQYF. For the CDR3, the DNA is TGTGCCAGCAGCTTTCGGCTAGCGGGGAACATTCAGTACTTC.

The gene calls are TRBV5-1 and TRBJ2-1, with 10 bases fitting TRBD2. The CDR3 spans 15 residues. Germline V gene data show CDR1 as SGHRS and CDR2 as YFSETQ. V lost 0 bases to trimming and J lost 6 bases; unmatched junction nucleotides: 3. The CDR3 DNA reads as TGCGCCAGCAGCTTGGGTCCTAGCGGGAGCAATGAGCAGTTCTTC. This codes for CASSLGPSGSNEQFF.

This chain uses TRBV5-1 with TRBJ1-1; no reliable D call. Trimming stripped 5 bases from V and 1 base from J, with 9 bases between. CDR3 length: 13 amino acids. Germline V gene sequence: CDR1 SGHRS, CDR2 YFSETQ. The CDR3 sequence: CASRGLGNTEAFF. DNA for the CDR3: TGCGCCAGCAGAGGTCTGGGGAACACTGAAGCTTTCTTT.

Only a few counts were recorded for this clonotype. J is TRBJ2-2 and V is TRBV20-1; D is unclear. The germline gives CDR1 DFQATT, CDR2 SNEGSKA (reference sequence). Trimming shortened V by 4 bases and J by 1 base, and 10 bases separated the two germline ends. The CDR3 extends over 14 amino acids. CDR3 residues: CSATPIRNTGELFF. The CDR3 bases are TGCAGTGCTACCCCAATTCGGAACACCGGGGAGCTGTTTTTT.